The 28 T cell receptor beta chains given below trace back to one sample, sequenced in a study of shared clonotypes between healthy human individuals (dated by TCRdb to the early 2020s). The library was generated by the immunoSEQ multiplex PCR assay. Imported from immuneACCESS, the table was reduced by TCRdb to in-frame sequences with V and J called. These copies leave out some clones; in studies compared against another copy, an unresolved V gene accounts for under half, and the cause of the remainder is not known. The sample data list a few million clones, and more than 90% of these were observed just once. The ten biggest clones cover over 0.12% of the sample. The sample taken for sequencing was naive CD4+ T cells sorted from blood. What this sample's cell subset or site label stands for: CD45RA+ positively selected. The receptors were sampled from a man in his late teens or twenties in good health.

A note on this clone: This same CDR3 is encoded by further DNA sequences in the sample. The J gene is TRBJ1-5, the V gene TRBV6-6; D possibly corresponds to TRBD1 (5 bases). CDR1 MNHNY and CDR2 SVGAGI come from the germline V gene (reference sequence). The CDR3 extends over 14 amino acids. Deletions cut 2 bases from V and 4 bases from J, with 9 bases between. This CDR3 is CASSYRQQNQPQHF. The CDR3 bases are TGTGCCAGCAGTTACCGACAGCAGAATCAGCCCCAGCATTTT.

This clone is a singleton in its sample. The chain employs TRBV7-2 and TRBJ2-7; the match to TRBD2 covers 13 bases. This CDR3 is 16 amino acids long. Trimming took 2 bases from V and 7 from J; bases not matched to a gene: 8. Germline lookup yields CDR1 SGHTA and CDR2 FQGNSA. The CDR3 spells CASSLLLAGGPGEQYF. The CDR3 DNA reads TGTGCCAGCAGCTTATTACTAGCGGGAGGGCCGGGGGAGCAGTACTTC.

Of note for this clone: Other DNA sequences in the sample encode the same CDR3. The chain is built from TRBV6-1 and TRBJ1-4; TRBD1 matches at 9 bases. Germline-derived CDR1 and CDR2 are MNHNS and SASEGT. Trimming removed 3 bases from V and 8 bases from J; junction bases left unmatched: 4. CDR3 size: 14 residues. The CDR3, as DNA: TGTGCCAGCAGTGAGGGACAGGGTAGAGAAAAACTGTTTTTT. Protein sequence: CASSEGQGREKLFF.

The CDR3 DNA sequence: TGTGCCAGCAGCCCCGCCGAGACGAACACCGGGGAGCTGTTTTTT. Translation gives CASSPAETNTGELFF. The rearrangement joins TRBV6-5 to TRBJ2-2; D is uncertain. The V end lost 6 bases, the J end lost 0 bases, and 11 bases lay between the germline ends. Germline lookup yields CDR1 MNHEY and CDR2 SVGAGI. This CDR3 has 15 residues.

In its sample, this clone was seen a few times. V usage is TRBV10-3 and J usage is TRBJ1-1, with D unresolved. Trimming cost V 10 bases and J 3 bases, with 9 bases left between them. In germline, CDR1 is ENHRY, CDR2 SYGVKD. The CDR3 runs to 11 residues. The CDR3 loop reads CATARDTEAFF. The DNA for the CDR3 is TGTGCCACCGCCCGGGACACTGAAGCTTTCTTT.

For this clone: Other nucleotide sequences from this sample produce the same CDR3. V usage is TRBV29-1 and J usage is TRBJ1-5, with unresolved D. Germline V gives CDR1 SQVTM, CDR2 ANQGSEA. V lost 4 bases and J lost 1, with 8 bases in between. The CDR3 is 13 amino acids. CDR3 DNA sequence: TGCAGCGTTGCCCTCGACAGCAATCAGCCCCAGCATTTT. Protein product: CSVALDSNQPQHF. Variable domain in full (rest from reference TRBV29-1 and TRBJ1-5): SAVISQKPSRDICQRGTSLTIQCQVDSQVTMMFWYRQQPGQSLTLIATANQGSEATYESGFVIDKFPISRPNLTFSTLTVSNMSPEDSSIYLCSVALDSNQPQHFGDGTRLSIL.

The rearrangement links TRBV18 to TRBJ2-7; 8 bases fit TRBD2. Trimming cost V 5 bases and J 7 bases; bases outside gene matches: 10. CDR3 size: 14 residues. Germline assignment: CDR1 KGHSH and CDR2 LQKENI. The CDR3 region has the DNA TGTGCCAGCTCAGCCCTTCCCTCGGGAGGGGAGCAGTACTTC. This sequence encodes CASSALPSGGEQYF.

This clone was seen a handful of times. The rearrangement uses TRBV18 and TRBJ1-2, with D perhaps TRBD1 (5 bases). V shed 3 bases and J shed 4 bases, with 15 bases lying between them. Germline V lookup: CDR1 KGHSH, CDR2 LQKENI. CDR3 length equals 15 residues. The CDR3 here is CASSPSGDSPYGYTF. CDR3 DNA: TGTGCCAGCTCACCGTCTGGGGACTCCCCCTATGGCTACACCTTC.

The chain has TRBV28 and TRBJ1-4; TRBD1 is a possible D gene (5 bases). Germline-derived CDR1 and CDR2 are MDHEN and SYDVKM. This CDR3 contains 19 residues. Trimming removed 5 bases from V and 7 bases from J, with 29 bases in between. The CDR3, as DNA: TGTGCCAGCAGTCTGAACTTACTCGGGACTCCACCCGATCGTGAAAAACTGTTTTTT. Translated: CASSLNLLGTPPDREKLFF.

The chain carries TRBV6-5 and TRBJ2-5; TRBD1 agrees at 11 bases. V lost 6 bases and J lost 2; bases outside the gene matches: 5. This CDR3 spans 15 amino acids. Germline CDR1 is MNHEY and CDR2 is SVGAGI. CDR3 coding DNA: TGTGCCAGCAGACCCCGGGACAGGGGGCAAGAGACCCAGTACTTC. Translation: CASRPRDRGQETQYF.

The chain uses TRBV19 and TRBJ2-7; D may be TRBD1 (6 bases). The CDR3 spans 13 residues. The V end lost 4 bases, the J end lost 3 bases, and 10 bases lay between the germline ends. In germline, CDR1 is LNHDA, CDR2 SQIVND (reference sequence). CDR3 in amino acids: CASSTGQIYEQYF. CDR3 nucleotide sequence: TGTGCCAGTAGTACTGGACAGATCTACGAGCAGTACTTC.

V gene TRBV6-5 combines with J gene TRBJ1-1; D is unclear. Trimming removed 5 bases at V and 0 bases at J, with 7 bases between. The CDR3 is 13 amino acids. Germline V gene sequence: CDR1 MNHEY, CDR2 SVGAGI. Here the CDR3 DNA reads TGTGCCAGCAGTACACAGCTGAACACTGAAGCTTTCTTT. It specifies CASSTQLNTEAFF.

The sample holds one count of this clone. V is TRBV6-5 and J is TRBJ2-6; 7 positions match TRBD2. The CDR3 is made up of 13 amino acids. From germline, CDR1 is MNHEY and CDR2 SVGAGI. CDR3 nucleotides: TGTGCTACCCGGGAGGCTGGGGCCAACGTCCTGACTTTC. Protein product: CATREAGANVLTF.

This rearrangement joins TRBV6-5 to TRBJ1-4, with 8 bases matching TRBD1. The V and J ends lost 4 bases and 6 bases, in that order; junction bases with no gene match: 1. There are 13 residues in the CDR3. Germline V gene data show CDR1 as MNHEY and CDR2 as SVGAGI. CDR3 amino acids: CASSSTGDEKLFF. The DNA for the CDR3 is TGTGCCAGCAGTTCGACAGGGGATGAAAAACTGTTTTTT.

The chain couples TRBV15 to TRBJ2-1; 9 nucleotides line up with TRBD1. This CDR3 is built from 15 residues. With V trimmed by 1 base and J by 8 bases, 6 bases remained unmatched. The germline V gene has CDR1 LNHNV and CDR2 YYDKDF (reference sequence). CDR3 residues: CATSRGQGGSYEQFF. CDR3 DNA: TGTGCCACCAGCAGAGGACAGGGGGGTTCCTATGAGCAGTTCTTC.

V usage is TRBV6-5 and J usage is TRBJ2-3; the match to TRBD2 covers 7 bases. This CDR3 is built from 13 residues. The germline CDR1 and CDR2 sequences are MNHEY and SVGAGI. The ends lost 6 bases at V and 9 bases at J; junction bases unmatched: 9. CDR3 sequence reads: CASRNARAGTQYF. CDR3 in DNA: TGTGCCAGCAGAAACGCAAGAGCGGGAACGCAGTATTTT.

V is TRBV5-1 and J is TRBJ1-5; D may be TRBD1 (6 bases). V was pared by 0 bases and J by 4 bases, with 14 bases between. The germline CDR1 and CDR2 sequences are SGHRS and YFSETQ. The CDR3 has 16 residues. CDR3: CASSLVQGPRNQPQHF. For the CDR3, the DNA is TGCGCCAGCAGCTTGGTCCAGGGGCCTAGGAATCAGCCCCAGCATTTT. Full variable domain (missing parts from reference TRBV5-1 and TRBJ1-5): KAGVTQTPRYLIKTRGQQVTLSCSPISGHRSVSWYQQTPGQGLQFLFEYFSETQRNKGNFPGRFSGRQFSNSRSEMNVSTLELGDSALYLCASSLVQGPRNQPQHFGDGTRLSIL.

The rearrangement links TRBV6-5 to TRBJ1-6, with 7 bases identical to TRBD1. CDR1 is MNHEY and CDR2 is SVGAGI in the germline V gene. This CDR3 is built from 14 residues. With V trimmed by 6 bases and J by 7 bases, 6 bases remained unmatched. This chain's CDR3 is CASSRDSQNSPLHF. The DNA for the CDR3 is TGTGCCAGCAGCCGGGACAGTCAGAATTCACCCCTCCACTTT.

The chain is built from TRBV13 and TRBJ2-7, with D perhaps TRBD2 (6 bases). V lost 8 bases to trimming and J lost 4 bases, with 12 bases between them. The CDR3 has 12 amino acids. Per the germline V gene, CDR1 is PRHDT and CDR2 is FYEKMQ (reference sequence). The CDR3 loop reads CASGGSRYEQYF. For the CDR3, the DNA is TGTGCCAGCGGGGGGAGCAGGTACGAGCAGTACTTC.

The chain employs TRBV7-2 and TRBJ2-5; D ambiguous. V was clipped by 1 base and J by 3 bases, with 9 bases between them. The CDR3 runs 14 residues. The germline gives CDR1 SGHTA, CDR2 FQGNSA. The CDR3 loop reads CASSLGYRKETQYF. The CDR3 bases are TGTGCCAGCAGCTTAGGGTATCGTAAAGAGACCCAGTACTTC.

This clone was picked up one time. The chain has TRBV11-2 and TRBJ2-5; D not resolved. The V gene's germline CDR1 is SGHAT and CDR2 FQNNGV. The V and J ends lost 6 bases and 6 bases respectively, with 11 bases between them. The CDR3 runs 12 residues. CDR3 DNA: TGTGCCAGCAGGACCCCGTTCCAGACCCAGTACTTC. This gives the protein CASRTPFQTQYF.

The chain employs TRBV4-1 and TRBJ1-5; tentative D call: TRBD1 (6 bases). The CDR3 totals 22 residues. The V end lost 3 bases, the J end lost 2 bases, and 32 bases lay between the germline ends. Germline V gene data show CDR1 as MGHRA and CDR2 as YSYEKL. This CDR3 reads CASSQIDLTGPLLLSGNQPQHF. The CDR3 coding sequence is TGCGCCAGCAGCCAGATCGACTTGACAGGCCCGCTCCTACTAAGTGGCAATCAGCCCCAGCATTTT.

This chain links TRBV28 with TRBJ1-4; D remains unclear. Trimming took 5 bases from V and 4 from J, leaving 14 bases between them. The CDR3 extends over 15 amino acids. Per the germline V gene, CDR1 is MDHEN and CDR2 is SYDVKM. The DNA of the CDR3 is TGTGCCAGCAGTGACGATTTGGGATTTAATGAAAAACTGTTTTTT. Protein sequence: CASSDDLGFNEKLFF. Variable domain in full (rest from reference TRBV28 and TRBJ1-4): DVKVTQSSRYLVKRTGEKVFLECVQDMDHENMFWYRQDPGLGLRLIYFSYDVKMKEKGDIPEGYSVSREKKERFSLILESASTNQTSMYLCASSDDLGFNEKLFFGSGTQLSVL.

The rearrangement links TRBV15 to TRBJ2-7; TRBD1 agrees at 9 bases. With V trimmed by 5 bases and J by 2 bases, 7 bases remained unmatched. Per germline, CDR1 LNHNV and CDR2 YYDKDF (reference sequence). The CDR3 is 15 amino acids. As DNA, the CDR3 is TGTGCCACCAGCCCCCTGACAGGGGGGCCCTACGAGCAGTACTTC. This sequence encodes CATSPLTGGPYEQYF.

This clone was observed once. The rearrangement joins TRBV6-1 to TRBJ1-5; weak D call: TRBD1 (6 bases). CDR1 and CDR2 (germline): MNHNS, SASEGT. Trimming removed 1 base from V and 0 bases from J, with 13 bases in between. This CDR3 spans 17 amino acids. For the CDR3, the DNA is TGTGCCAGCAGTGAAGGTCGGGGGGGCTCTAGCAATCAGCCCCAGCATTTT. Its translation: CASSEGRGGSSNQPQHF.

This chain uses TRBV5-1 with TRBJ2-1; possibly TRBD1 or TRBD2 for D (5 bases each). The CDR3 sequence is 17 residues long. V was pared by 3 bases and J by 0 bases, with 16 bases between. Germline V gives CDR1 SGHRS, CDR2 YFSETQ. Written as DNA, the CDR3 is TGCGCCAGCAGCTCGACTTTCCGGGACGCCTCCTACAATGAGCAGTTCTTC. It encodes CASSSTFRDASYNEQFF.

About this clone itself: One junction end disagrees with the germline gene, perhaps due to a read error. The V call is TRBV7-9, the J call TRBJ2-3, with 10 bases aligning to TRBD2. Germline lookup yields CDR1 SEHNR and CDR2 FQNEAQ (reference sequence). The CDR3 runs 14 residues. This CDR3 reads CASSLAGDTDTQYF. DNA for the CDR3: TGTGCCAGCAGCCTAGCGGGGGACACAGATACGCAGTATTTT.

This rearrangement joins TRBV6-5 to TRBJ2-7; D is unresolved. The V end was cut by 4 bases, the J end by 6 bases, with 7 bases between. The CDR3 loop spans 11 amino acids. CDR1 is MNHEY and CDR2 is SVGAGI in the germline V gene. The CDR3 DNA sequence: TGTGCCAGCAGTTTTGTAGGCGAGCAGTACTTC. As protein: CASSFVGEQYF.